This TCR beta chain was sequenced in a study of CD8 T cells in Susac syndrome. V lost 7 bases, J lost 3 bases, and 16 bases lay in between. The CDR3 has 14 amino acids. Germline CDR1 is MNHNY and CDR2 is SVGAGI (reference sequence). General study results and limits: TCR sequencing and HLA analysis covered a relatively small number of individuals.

RNA in amounts of roughly 0.5 to 1 ug was reverse transcribed with random hexamers. It was immunoSEQ multiplex PCR that amplified TCR beta CDR3 across 54 Vbeta and 13 Jbeta. TCRdb processed the immunoSEQ multiplex PCR reads anew with MiXCR; each CDR3 protein has one entry. The data show about 52,000 distinct CDR3 sequences, with 93% seen just once and around 0.49% held by the top ten. Through negative isolation, CD4+ and CD8+ T cells were obtained, while TEMRA cells were enriched using FACS. Concerning this clonotype itself: Its antigen is unidentified.

The receptor was derived from a human donor with multiple sclerosis. The sample taken for sequencing was CD8+ T cells from PBMCs. The genes are TRBV6-6 and TRBJ2-7, with a possible D match to TRBD2 (7 bases). CDR3 in amino acids: CASTRGAFHYEQYF. For the CDR3, the DNA is TGTGCCAGCACCCGGGGGGCGTTCCACTACGAGCAGTACTTC.